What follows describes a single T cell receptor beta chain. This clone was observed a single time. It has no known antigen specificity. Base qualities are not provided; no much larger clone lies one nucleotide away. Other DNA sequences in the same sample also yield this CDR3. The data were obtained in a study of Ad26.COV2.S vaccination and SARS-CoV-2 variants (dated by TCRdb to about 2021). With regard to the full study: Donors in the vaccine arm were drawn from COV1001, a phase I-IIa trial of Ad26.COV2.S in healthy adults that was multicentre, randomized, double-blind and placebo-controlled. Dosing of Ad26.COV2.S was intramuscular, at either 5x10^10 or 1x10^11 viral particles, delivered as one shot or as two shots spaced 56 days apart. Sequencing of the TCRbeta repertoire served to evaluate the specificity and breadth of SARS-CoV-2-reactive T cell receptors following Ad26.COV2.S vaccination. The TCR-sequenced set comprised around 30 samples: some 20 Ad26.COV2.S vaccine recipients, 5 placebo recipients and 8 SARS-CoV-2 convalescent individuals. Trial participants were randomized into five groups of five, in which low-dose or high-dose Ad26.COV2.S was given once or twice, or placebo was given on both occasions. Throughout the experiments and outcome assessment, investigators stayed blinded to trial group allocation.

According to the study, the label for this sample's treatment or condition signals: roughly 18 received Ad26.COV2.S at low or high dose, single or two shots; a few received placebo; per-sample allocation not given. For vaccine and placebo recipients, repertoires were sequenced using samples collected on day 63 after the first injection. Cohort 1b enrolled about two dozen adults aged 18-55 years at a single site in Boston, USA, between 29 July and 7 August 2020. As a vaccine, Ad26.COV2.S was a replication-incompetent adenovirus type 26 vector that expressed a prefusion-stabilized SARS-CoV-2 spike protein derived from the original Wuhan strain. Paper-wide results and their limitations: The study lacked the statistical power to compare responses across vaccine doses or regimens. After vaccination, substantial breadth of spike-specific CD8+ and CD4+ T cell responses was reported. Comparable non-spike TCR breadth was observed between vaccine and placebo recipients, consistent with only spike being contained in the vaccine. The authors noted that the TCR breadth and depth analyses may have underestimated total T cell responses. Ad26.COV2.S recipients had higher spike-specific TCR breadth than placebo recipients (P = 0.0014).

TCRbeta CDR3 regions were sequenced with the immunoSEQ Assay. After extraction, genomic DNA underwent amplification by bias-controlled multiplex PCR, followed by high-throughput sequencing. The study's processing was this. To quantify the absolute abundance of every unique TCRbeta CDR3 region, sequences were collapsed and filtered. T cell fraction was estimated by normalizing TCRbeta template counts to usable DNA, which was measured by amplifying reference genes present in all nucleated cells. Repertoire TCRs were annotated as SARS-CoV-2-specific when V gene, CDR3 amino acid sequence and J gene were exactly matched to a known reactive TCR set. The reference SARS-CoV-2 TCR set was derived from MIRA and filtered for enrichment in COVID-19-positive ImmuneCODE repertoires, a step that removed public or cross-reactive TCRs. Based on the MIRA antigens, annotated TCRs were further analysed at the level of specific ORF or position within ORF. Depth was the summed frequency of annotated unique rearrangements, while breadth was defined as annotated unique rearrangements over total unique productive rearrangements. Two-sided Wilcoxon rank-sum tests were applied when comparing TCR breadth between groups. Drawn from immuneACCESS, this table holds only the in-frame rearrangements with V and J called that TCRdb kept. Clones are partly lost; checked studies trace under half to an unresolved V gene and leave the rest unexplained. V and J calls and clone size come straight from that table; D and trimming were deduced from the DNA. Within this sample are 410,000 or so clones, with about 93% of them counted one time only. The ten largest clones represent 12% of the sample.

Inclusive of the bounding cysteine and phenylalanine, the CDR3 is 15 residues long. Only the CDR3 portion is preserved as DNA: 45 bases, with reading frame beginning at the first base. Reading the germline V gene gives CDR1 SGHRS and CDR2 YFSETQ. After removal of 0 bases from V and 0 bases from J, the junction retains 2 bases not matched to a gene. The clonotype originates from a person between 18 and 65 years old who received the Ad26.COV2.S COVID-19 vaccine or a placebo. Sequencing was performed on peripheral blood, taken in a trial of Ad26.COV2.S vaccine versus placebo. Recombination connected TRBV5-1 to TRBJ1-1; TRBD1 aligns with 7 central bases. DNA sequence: TGCGCCAGCAGCTTGGGGGACAGCATGAACACTGAAGCTTTCTTT. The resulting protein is CASSLGDSMNTEAFF. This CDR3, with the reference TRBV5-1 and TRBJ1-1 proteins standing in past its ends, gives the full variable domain KAGVTQTPRYLIKTRGQQVTLSCSPISGHRSVSWYQQTPGQGLQFLFEYFSETQRNKGNFPGRFSGRQFSNSRSEMNVSTLELGDSALYLCASSLGDSMNTEAFFGQGTRLTVV.